This passage covers 17 T cell receptor beta chains from one sample sequenced in a study of vaccination and CD4 T cells after COVID-19. The Oncomine TCR Beta short-read assay sequenced DNA from cultured CD4+ T cells. TCRdb used MiXCR to reprocess the PCR reads, holding one entry per CDR3 protein. This table has several thousand distinct CDR3 sequences, over 60% appearing once. The sample's treatment: roughly 10-day PBMC culture with coronavirus spike peptide pools or control peptides (ViraFEST assay). No antigen is known for these receptors. The source material was CD4+ T cells from blood, cultured in vitro. The receptors derive from a human donor who had recovered from COVID-19.

The V and J genes are TRBV27 and TRBJ2-2, with 7 bases lining up with TRBD2. This CDR3 comprises 15 residues. CDR1 MNHEY and CDR2 SMNVEV come from the germline V gene (reference sequence). V lost 6 bases to trimming and J lost 3 bases; unmatched junction nucleotides: 7. Here the CDR3 reads CASRRERDYTGELFF. The DNA of the CDR3 is TGTGCCAGCAGACGGGAGCGGGACTACACCGGGGAGCTGTTTTTT.

This chain connects TRBV7-9 to TRBJ2-3; 10 nucleotides line up with TRBD2. The CDR3 extends over 15 amino acids. The V gene end was trimmed by 5 bases and the J gene end by 1 base; junction bases not matched to a gene: 3. Germline V gene data show CDR1 as SEHNR and CDR2 as FQNEAQ (reference sequence). DNA for the CDR3: TGTGCCAGCAGCACAGGGACTAGCGGCACAGATACGCAGTATTTT. It encodes CASSTGTSGTDTQYF.

This clonotype showed up just a few times. The chain combines TRBV7-9 with TRBJ2-3; D call uncertain. Looked up from germline, CDR1 is SEHNR and CDR2 is FQNEAQ (reference sequence). CDR3 length: 15 residues. V lost 1 base, J lost 4 bases, and 12 bases lay in between. CDR3 coding DNA: TGTGCCAGCAGCTTAGGGGATCCTGGGGCAGATACGCAGTATTTT. Protein product: CASSLGDPGADTQYF. Full variable domain (missing parts from reference TRBV7-9 and TRBJ2-3): DTGVSQNPRHKITKRGQNVTFRCDPISEHNRLYWYRQTLGQGPEFLTYFQNEAQLEKSRLLSDRFSAERPKGSFSTLEIQRTEQGDSAMYLCASSLGDPGADTQYFGPGTRLTVL.

The chain joins TRBV11-2 to TRBJ1-5; the match to TRBD1 covers 7 bases. Germline CDR1 SGHAT, CDR2 FQNNGV. The CDR3 extends over 14 amino acids. V shed 4 bases and J 6 bases; nucleotides not matched to a gene: 6. The CDR3 protein is CASSSGTASQPQHF. The CDR3 DNA reads as TGTGCCAGCAGCTCCGGGACAGCAAGTCAGCCCCAGCATTTT.

This clonotype was picked up a small number of times. This sequence joins TRBV6-2 or TRBV6-3 and TRBJ1-2; D is undetermined. The CDR3 has 15 amino acids. Germline CDR1 is MNHEY and CDR2 is SVGEGT. Trimming removed 0 bases at V and 7 bases at J, with 15 bases between. CDR3 region: CASSYSAGTVAGYTF. For the CDR3, the DNA is TGTGCCAGCAGTTACTCGGCAGGAACGGTGGCTGGCTACACCTTC.

The chain couples TRBV6-1 to TRBJ1-1; D is perhaps TRBD1 (5 bases). The V end was cut by 6 bases, the J end by 4 bases, with 12 bases between. CDR1 and CDR2 (germline): MNHNS, SASEGT. The CDR3 extends over 13 amino acids. The CDR3 nucleotides are TGTGCCAGCAGAGACAGCAGTGCCACTGAAGCTTTCTTT. Protein sequence: CASRDSSATEAFF.

V gene TRBV6-2 or TRBV6-3 combines with J gene TRBJ2-1; D is undetermined. V was trimmed by 5 bases and J by 7 bases, leaving 18 bases between them. CDR3 size: 15 residues. Looked up from germline, CDR1 is MNHEY and CDR2 is SVGEGT. The CDR3 DNA is TGTGCCAGCAGTCCCCACTCCCAACCGCTAAATGAGCAGTTCTTC. It translates to CASSPHSQPLNEQFF.

This sequence joins TRBV6-5 and TRBJ2-3; 11 bases agree with TRBD1. J gave up 0 bases and V 4 bases, and 9 bases lay outside the gene matches. Germline CDR1 MNHEY, CDR2 SVGAGI. This CDR3 contains 18 residues. CDR3 in DNA: TGTGCCAGCAGTTCCCGGGACAGGGGGATAAGTAGCACAGATACGCAGTATTTT. Translating it yields CASSSRDRGISSTDTQYF.

In its sample, this clonotype was seen a few times. The chain joins TRBV6-1 to TRBJ2-3; perhaps TRBD1 as D (5 bases). V lost 7 bases and J lost 2, with 7 bases in between. This CDR3 is built from 12 residues. Germline assignment: CDR1 MNHNS and CDR2 SASEGT. The CDR3 DNA sequence: TGTGCCAGCAAGGGGTACACAGATACGCAGTATTTT. Protein product: CASKGYTDTQYF.

This chain links TRBV5-1 with TRBJ2-7; 9 bases align to TRBD2. Germline values: CDR1 SGHRS, CDR2 YFSETQ. The CDR3 covers 16 residues. V was clipped by 4 bases and J by 2 bases; unmatched bases: 10. The CDR3 reads CASSALAGGAPYEQYF. As DNA, the CDR3 is TGCGCCAGCAGCGCACTAGCGGGTGGCGCGCCCTACGAGCAGTACTTC. Together with reference TRBV5-1 and TRBJ2-7, the CDR3 gives the full variable domain: KAGVTQTPRYLIKTRGQQVTLSCSPISGHRSVSWYQQTPGQGLQFLFEYFSETQRNKGNFPGRFSGRQFSNSRSEMNVSTLELGDSALYLCASSALAGGAPYEQYFGPGTRLTVT.

The genes are TRBV10-3 and TRBJ1-5; D call uncertain. Germline V gene lookup returns CDR1 ENHRY and CDR2 SYGVKD. V gave up 11 bases and J gave up 3 bases, with 14 bases separating them. CDR3 length: 13 amino acids. CDR3 nucleotide sequence: TGTGCCTCTGGGGAATGGGACAATCAGCCCCAGCATTTT. This sequence encodes CASGEWDNQPQHF.

The V and J genes are TRBV15 and TRBJ1-6, with D unresolved. CDR1 and CDR2 (germline): LNHNV, YYDKDF (reference sequence). V lost 0 bases to trimming and J lost 3 bases, with 12 bases between them. The CDR3 is 17 residues long. DNA for the CDR3: TGTGCCACCAGCAGAGAATCAGCGTTGAACTATAATTCACCCCTCCACTTT. This translates into CATSRESALNYNSPLHF.

The J gene is TRBJ1-1, the V gene TRBV2; D call uncertain. V gave up 7 bases and J gave up 2 bases, with 11 bases separating them. Germline V gives CDR1 SNHLY, CDR2 FYNNEI. CDR3 length equals 13 residues. CDR3 region: CASTREGNTEAFF. The CDR3 DNA follows: TGTGCCAGCACCAGAGAAGGAAACACTGAAGCTTTCTTT. The complete variable domain, with remaining parts taken from reference TRBV2 and TRBJ1-1, reads EPEVTQTPSHQVTQMGQEVILRCVPISNHLYFYWYRQILGQKVEFLVSFYNNEISEKSEIFDDQFSVERPDGSNFTLKIRSTKLEDSAMYFCASTREGNTEAFFGQGTRLTVV.

This chain joins TRBV6-2 or TRBV6-3 and TRBJ1-1; D is undetermined. The CDR3 contains 15 residues. Germline values: CDR1 MNHEY, CDR2 SVGEGT. V shed 2 bases and J shed 0 bases, with 10 bases lying between them. For the CDR3, the DNA is TGTGCCAGCAGTTACAGTCAGCTCATGAACACTGAAGCTTTCTTT. This encodes CASSYSQLMNTEAFF.

V is TRBV6-1 and J is TRBJ2-5; D is unresolved. Trimming stripped 1 base from V and 1 base from J, with 7 bases between. The length of the CDR3 is 14 residues. Germline V CDR1 and CDR2: MNHNS, SASEGT. The CDR3 DNA sequence: TGTGCCAGCAGTGAAGAAACATCCCAAGAGACCCAGTACTTC. It yields the protein CASSEETSQETQYF.

The chain couples TRBV30 to TRBJ1-6, with 8 bases matching TRBD1. The CDR3 extends over 15 amino acids. J gave up 1 base and V 5 bases, and 4 bases lay outside the gene matches. CDR1 and CDR2 (germline): GTSNPN, SVGIG (reference sequence). The CDR3 nucleotides read TGTGCCTGGGGACAGGGCGGATCCTATAATTCACCCCTCCACTTT. It translates to CAWGQGGSYNSPLHF.

The V gene is TRBV6-1, the J gene TRBJ1-1; TRBD1 agrees at 11 bases. CDR1 is MNHNS, CDR2 SASEGT, per germline. Trimming cost V 1 base and J 3 bases; bases outside gene matches: 7. The CDR3 has 17 amino acids. The CDR3 DNA reads as TGTGCCAGCAGTGAAGGAAAGTGGACAGGGGGCTACACTGAAGCTTTCTTT. This encodes CASSEGKWTGGYTEAFF.